This entry is about one TCR beta chain. The record originates from a study of PD-1 blockade in classical Hodgkin lymphoma. CDR3 length equals 15 residues. The germline V gene has CDR1 SEHNR and CDR2 FQNEAQ (reference sequence). Trimming took off 5 bases at V and 0 bases at J, with 11 bases between the two ends. Every patient relapsed after autologous stem cell transplantation, and brentuximab vedotin exposure varied. The assay was immunoSEQ multiplex PCR, and TCRdb's table has in-frame clones only and misses some. The sample consists of about 36,000 clones, around 70% of them appearing once. This TCR derives from a human donor with classical Hodgkin lymphoma. The material was peripheral blood mononuclear cells (PBMCs), obtained before the second cycle of nivolumab. This chain links TRBV7-9 with TRBJ2-1; D call uncertain. Here the CDR3 DNA reads TGTGCCAGCAGCGCCTACTACGCCTCCTACAATGAGCAGTTCTTC. This codes for CASSAYYASYNEQFF.